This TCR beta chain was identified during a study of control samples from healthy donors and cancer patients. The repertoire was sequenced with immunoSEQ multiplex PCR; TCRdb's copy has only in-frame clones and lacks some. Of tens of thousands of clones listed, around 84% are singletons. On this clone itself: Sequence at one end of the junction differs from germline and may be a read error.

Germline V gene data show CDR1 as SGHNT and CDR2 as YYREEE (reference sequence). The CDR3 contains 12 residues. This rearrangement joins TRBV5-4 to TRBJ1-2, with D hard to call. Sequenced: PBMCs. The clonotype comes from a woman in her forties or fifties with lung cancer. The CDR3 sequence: CASSLVAGFKSF. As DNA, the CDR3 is TGTGCCAGCAGCTTGGTGGCGGGGTTTAAGTCCTTC.